These 22 T cell receptor beta chains came from one sample sequenced in a study of blood T cell repertoires in COVID-19. Assay: immunoSEQ multiplex PCR; the TCRdb copy retains only in-frame clones and omits some. The sample shows fewer than 300,000 clones, about 87% of them seen only once. Material for sequencing was peripheral blood. The receptors derive from a man in his 60s who had recovered from COVID-19.

The V gene is TRBV5-5, the J gene TRBJ2-7; tentative D call: TRBD1 (6 bases). Per the germline V gene, CDR1 is SGHKS and CDR2 is YYEKEE (reference sequence). The germline V and J ends were trimmed by 3 bases and 0 bases, with 13 bases remaining between them. The CDR3 runs to 15 residues. CDR3 sequence reads: CASSSPTGTSYEQYF. CDR3 DNA sequence: TGTGCCAGCAGCTCGCCCACAGGGACCTCCTACGAGCAGTACTTC.

The chain joins TRBV27 to TRBJ2-7; D is uncertain. The CDR3 contains 12 residues. The V gene's germline CDR1 is MNHEY and CDR2 SMNVEV (reference sequence). V shed 3 bases and J shed 4 bases, with 7 bases lying between them. CDR3 sequence (DNA): TGTGCCAGCAGTTTCGGCGGTTACGAGCAGTACTTC. It specifies CASSFGGYEQYF.

On this clone itself: Different DNA sequences within this sample yield the same CDR3. The chain employs TRBV6-5 and TRBJ1-1; TRBD1 agrees at 8 bases. Germline loops: CDR1 MNHEY, CDR2 SVGAGI. V lost 2 bases to trimming and J lost 4 bases; unmatched junction nucleotides: 3. The CDR3 totals 14 residues. The CDR3, as DNA: TGTGCCAGCAGTTACGGGACAGGCCTCACTGAAGCTTTCTTT. It codes for CASSYGTGLTEAFF.

V usage is TRBV3-1 (or the pseudogene TRBV3-2) and J usage is TRBJ1-4; D not resolved. The CDR3 extends over 14 amino acids. Germline assignment: CDR1 LGHDT and CDR2 YNNKEL (reference sequence). The ends were cut back, 7 bases at V and 4 bases at J, with 13 bases in the middle. In DNA form, the CDR3 reads TGTGCCAGCACCTCGGGAGTCTATAATGAAAAACTGTTTTTT. Protein: CASTSGVYNEKLFF.

The chain has TRBV5-4 and TRBJ2-6; tentative D call: TRBD1 (6 bases). The V gene lost 3 bases and the J gene lost 3 bases, with 10 bases spanning the gap. Germline V gene sequence: CDR1 SGHNT, CDR2 YYREEE (reference sequence). The CDR3 has 15 amino acids. CDR3 protein: CASSSTGFGANVLTF. CDR3 DNA: TGTGCCAGCAGCTCAACAGGGTTTGGGGCCAACGTCCTGACTTTC. The complete variable domain, with remaining parts taken from reference TRBV5-4 and TRBJ2-6, reads ETGVTQSPTHLIKTRGQQVTLRCSSQSGHNTVSWYQQALGQGPQFIFQYYREEENGRGNFPPRFSGLQFPNYSSELNVNALELDDSALYLCASSSTGFGANVLTFGAGSRLTVL.

This chain connects TRBV11-3 to TRBJ2-7; tentative D call: TRBD2 (6 bases). The CDR3 extends over 15 amino acids. CDR1 is SGHNT and CDR2 is YENEEA in the germline V gene. The V and J ends lost 2 bases and 2 bases respectively, with 13 bases between them. DNA of the CDR3: TGTGCCAGCAGCTTATCTGGAGGGCTCCCCTACGAGCAGTACTTC. This encodes CASSLSGGLPYEQYF.

This chain links TRBV19 with TRBJ1-1, with D possibly TRBD1 on 5 matching bases. Trimming cost V 3 bases and J 4 bases, with 18 bases left between them. This CDR3 is 16 amino acids long. In germline, CDR1 is LNHDA, CDR2 SQIVND (reference sequence). As DNA, the CDR3 is TGTGCCAGTAGTATTCCCGGGAGCCCTCAGGGCACTGAAGCTTTCTTT. Encoded protein: CASSIPGSPQGTEAFF.

V and J are TRBV5-1 and TRBJ2-3; D is perhaps TRBD1 (5 bases). Germline-derived CDR1 and CDR2 are SGHRS and YFSETQ. Trimming took 3 bases from V and 3 from J, leaving 14 bases between them. The length of the CDR3 is 15 residues. The CDR3 loop is CASSYYKGITDTQYF. In nucleotides, the CDR3 is TGCGCCAGCAGCTATTATAAGGGGATAACAGATACGCAGTATTTT.

This clone appeared a single time. The V call is TRBV7-3, the J call TRBJ2-7; 7 bases align to TRBD1. CDR3 length equals 15 residues. The germline V gene has CDR1 SGHTA and CDR2 FQGTGA. J lost 2 bases, V lost 5 bases, and 9 bases had no gene match. In DNA form, the CDR3 reads TGTGCCAGCAGCCCAGGACAGGTAGGAACCTACGAGCAGTACTTC. As protein: CASSPGQVGTYEQYF.

Note on this clone: Its ends do not fully match the called genes, so a read error is possible. The rearrangement links TRBV7-2 to TRBJ2-3; 7 bases are shared with TRBD2. This CDR3 is built from 14 residues. The germline gives CDR1 SGHTA, CDR2 FQGNSA. CDR3 residues: CGSSPSGSRDTQYF. The CDR3 DNA is TGTGGCAGCAGCCCTAGCGGTAGCAGAGATACGCAGTATTTT.

V is TRBV11-2 and J is TRBJ1-2; TRBD1 matches at 7 bases. From germline, CDR1 is SGHAT and CDR2 FQNNGV. J lost 0 bases, V lost 4 bases, and 2 bases had no gene match. This CDR3 is 14 amino acids long. The CDR3 DNA is TGTGCCAGCAGCTCGGGACAGACTAACTATGGCTACACCTTC. The encoded protein is CASSSGQTNYGYTF.

The chain combines TRBV9 with TRBJ2-1, with D possibly TRBD2 on 5 matching bases. This CDR3 region has 16 residues. Trimming removed 0 bases at V and 2 bases at J, with 12 bases between. The germline V gene has CDR1 SGDLS and CDR2 YYNGEE. CDR3 loop: CASSVDAGRTYNEQFF. CDR3 DNA: TGTGCCAGCAGCGTAGATGCGGGCCGTACCTACAATGAGCAGTTCTTC.

This sequence joins TRBV19 and TRBJ2-1; 9 bases map to TRBD2. The CDR3 extends over 17 amino acids. V lost 8 bases, J lost 9 bases, and 20 bases stayed unmatched. CDR1 and CDR2 (germline): LNHDA, SQIVND (reference sequence). The CDR3: CASGTPHWRGGVSEQFF. DNA for the CDR3: TGTGCCAGTGGAACCCCCCATTGGCGGGGGGGCGTAAGTGAGCAGTTCTTC.

In regard to this clone: One junction end does not reproduce the germline sequence, and a read error may be involved. The chain recombines TRBV7-7 with TRBJ2-6; 7 bases match TRBD2. The CDR3 is made up of 15 amino acids. The germline V gene has CDR1 SSHAT and CDR2 FNYEAQ (reference sequence). CDR3 residues: CASSPGGSGANVLTF. The CDR3 coding sequence is TGTGCTAGCAGCCCCGGGGGGTCTGGGGCCAACGTCCTGACTTTC.

The chain has TRBV25-1 and TRBJ1-6, with 9 bases identical to TRBD1. Germline V gives CDR1 MGHDK, CDR2 SYGVNS. The CDR3 consists of 16 residues. Trimming took 2 bases from V and 7 from J; bases not matched to a gene: 6. The CDR3 here is CASSEPLGQGNSPLHF. The CDR3 nucleotides are TGTGCCAGCAGTGAACCCTTAGGACAGGGGAATTCACCCCTCCACTTT.

The genes are TRBV9 and TRBJ2-2; D is unresolved. Germline V CDR1 and CDR2: SGDLS, YYNGEE. The CDR3 has 13 residues. The germline V and J ends were trimmed by 0 bases and 7 bases, with 7 bases remaining between them. The CDR3 is CASSVVGLGELFF. In DNA form, the CDR3 reads TGTGCCAGCAGCGTAGTCGGTCTCGGGGAGCTGTTTTTT.

V is TRBV30 and J is TRBJ2-1, with no clear D. Germline V CDR1 and CDR2: GTSNPN, SVGIG (reference sequence). The CDR3 has 15 residues. The V end was cut by 0 bases, the J end by 2 bases, with 11 bases between. The CDR3 spells CAWSVSVLTYNEQFF. The CDR3 DNA reads as TGTGCCTGGAGTGTGTCTGTACTGACCTACAATGAGCAGTTCTTC.

The chain carries TRBV5-1 and TRBJ2-5; D is perhaps TRBD1 (7 bases). Germline V gene data show CDR1 as SGHRS and CDR2 as YFSETQ. V gave up 1 base and J gave up 5 bases, with 15 bases separating them. The length of the CDR3 is 15 residues. The CDR3 is CASSLTHPGGETQYF. The CDR3, as DNA: TGCGCCAGCAGCTTGACCCACCCAGGGGGGGAGACCCAGTACTTC. The full variable domain, its missing parts supplied by reference TRBV5-1 and TRBJ2-5, is KAGVTQTPRYLIKTRGQQVTLSCSPISGHRSVSWYQQTPGQGLQFLFEYFSETQRNKGNFPGRFSGRQFSNSRSEMNVSTLELGDSALYLCASSLTHPGGETQYFGPGTRLLVL.

As concerns this clone: Additional DNA sequences in this sample encode the identical CDR3. The J gene is TRBJ2-7, the V gene TRBV19; D is perhaps TRBD1 (5 bases). The V end was cut by 5 bases, the J end by 2 bases, with 10 bases between. CDR3 size: 13 residues. The V gene's germline CDR1 is LNHDA and CDR2 SQIVND (reference sequence). The CDR3 spells CASSLTATYEQYF. The CDR3 DNA reads as TGTGCCAGTAGTCTGACAGCAACCTACGAGCAGTACTTC.

CDR3 loop: CASSRRYQPQHF. The CDR3 region has the DNA TGTGCCAGCAGCCGCAGGTATCAGCCCCAGCATTTT. The J gene is TRBJ1-5, the V gene TRBV2; D not resolved. Germline loops: CDR1 SNHLY, CDR2 FYNNEI. V was trimmed by 6 bases and J by 5 bases, leaving 8 bases between them. The CDR3 spans 12 residues.

The chain combines TRBV9 with TRBJ1-3; D uncertain. This CDR3 region has 14 residues. Trimming removed 0 bases from V and 1 base from J, with 5 bases in between. Germline V gene sequence: CDR1 SGDLS, CDR2 YYNGEE. In DNA form, the CDR3 reads TGTGCCAGCAGCGTAGAAACTTCTGGAAACACCATATATTTT. Translation: CASSVETSGNTIYF.

The rearrangement uses TRBV9 and TRBJ1-2; D not resolved. Germline V gene sequence: CDR1 SGDLS, CDR2 YYNGEE. V shed 0 bases and J shed 0 bases, with 15 bases lying between them. This CDR3 contains 17 residues. The CDR3 loop is CASSVGARSNSNYGYTF. The CDR3 DNA is TGTGCCAGCAGCGTAGGGGCACGATCGAACTCTAACTATGGCTACACCTTC.